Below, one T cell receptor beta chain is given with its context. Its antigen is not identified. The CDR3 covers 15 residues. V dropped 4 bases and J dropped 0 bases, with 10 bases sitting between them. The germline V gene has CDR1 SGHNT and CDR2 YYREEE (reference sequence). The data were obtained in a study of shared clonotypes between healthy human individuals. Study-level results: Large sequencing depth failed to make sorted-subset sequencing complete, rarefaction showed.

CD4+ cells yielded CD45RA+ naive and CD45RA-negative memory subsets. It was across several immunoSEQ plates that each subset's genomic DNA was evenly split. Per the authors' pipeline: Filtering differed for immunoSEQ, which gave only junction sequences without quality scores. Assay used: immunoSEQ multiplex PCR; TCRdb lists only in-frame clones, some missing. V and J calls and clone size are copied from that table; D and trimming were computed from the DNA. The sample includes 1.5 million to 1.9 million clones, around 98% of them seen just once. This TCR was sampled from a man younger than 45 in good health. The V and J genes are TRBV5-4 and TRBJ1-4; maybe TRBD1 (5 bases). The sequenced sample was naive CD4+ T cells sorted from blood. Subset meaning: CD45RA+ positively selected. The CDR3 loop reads CASSRDSATNEKLFF. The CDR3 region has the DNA TGTGCCAGCAGCCGAGACAGTGCAACTAATGAAAAACTGTTTTTT.